This T cell receptor (beta chain) emerged from a study of spatial heterogeneity in lung cancer. Study information: Matched bulk RNA-seq provided a T cell module score, and TCR transcript counts in tumor regions correlated strongly with it.

TCRdb reprocessed the 5' RACE reads with MiXCR, giving one entry per CDR3 protein. The top ten hold 10% of the sample, which has around 18,000 distinct CDR3 sequences, around 5.5% seen once. This clonotype appeared many times. The antigen is undetermined. Little can be read into the size of this beta chain, an off-target read in a library designed for alpha chains. Time point of the sample: sample taken at primary tumor resection. The donors comprised around 76 untreated early-stage non-small cell lung cancer patients. The CDR3 runs to 17 residues. The V end was cut by 4 bases, the J end by 1 base, with 20 bases between. Looked up from germline, CDR1 is SGHDT and CDR2 is YYEEEE. General study results and limits: The number of expanded tumor alpha and beta chains correlated with mutation number. Counts for ubiquitous and regional expanded TCRs went along with ubiquitous and regional nonsynonymous mutations, respectively.

This clonotype was sampled from a female donor with early-stage non-small cell lung cancer. The chain couples TRBV5-6 to TRBJ1-2; D perhaps matches TRBD1 (5 bases). The starting material was lung tumor tissue, obtained at surgery. CDR3 protein: CASSPRGRATRNYGYTF. The CDR3 coding sequence is TGTGCCAGCAGCCCGCGGGGCAGGGCCACTCGTAACTATGGCTACACCTTC.